A selection of T cell receptor beta chains follows, all from one sample in a study of blood T cell repertoires in COVID-19. Sequencing was performed with immunoSEQ multiplex PCR; in TCRdb, only in-frame clones are kept and a portion is missing. In the table there are 400,000 to 550,000 clones, approximately 90% of which are singletons. Sample: PBMCs or T cells enriched from blood (not recorded which). The receptors derive from a woman aged 18-29 years with acute COVID-19. CDR3s include the opening cysteine and the closing phenylalanine or tryptophan. D genes are given only for firm matches. Some rows have no size entry. The others give once, few or many, or a class for an expanded clone.

TRBD1,TRBV5-4,TRBJ2-7,.,CASSLDAGTGGYEQYF,TGTGCCAGCAGCTTGGATGCCGGGACAGGAGGTTACGAGCAGTACTTC
.,TRBV7-9,TRBJ1-2,.,CASSSAGRGNGYTF,TGTGCCAGCAGCTCGGCGGGCAGGGGTAATGGCTACACCTTC
TRBD1,TRBV27,TRBJ1-4,.,CASSLRGPGNEKLFF,TGTGCCAGCAGTTTAAGGGGGCCGGGTAATGAAAAACTGTTTTTT
TRBD2,TRBV27,TRBJ2-1,.,CASSPTPSGGAYEQFF,TGTGCCAGCAGCCCCACCCCTAGCGGGGGGGCCTATGAGCAGTTCTTC
.,TRBV15,TRBJ1-1,once,CATSREVSRTGAFF,TGTGCCACCAGCAGAGAGGTATCCCGGACTGGCGCTTTCTTT
.,TRBV24-1,TRBJ2-2,once,CATSDSDRKNTGELFF,TGTGCCACCAGTGATTCTGACAGGAAAAACACCGGGGAGCTGTTTTTT
.,TRBV12-5,TRBJ1-2,.,CASVNLPFMYYGYTF,TGTGCTAGTGTGAACCTACCATTTATGTACTATGGCTACACCTTC
TRBD2,TRBV19,TRBJ2-1,.,CASSSGGNYNEQFF,TGTGCCAGTAGTAGCGGGGGTAACTACAATGAGCAGTTCTTC
.,TRBV7-6,TRBJ1-4,.,CASSLVGATNEKLFF,TGTGCCAGCAGCTTAGTGGGCGCAACTAATGAAAAACTGTTTTTT
TRBD2,TRBV2,TRBJ2-3,.,CASNAGAEPSTDTQYF,TGTGCCAGCAACGCGGGAGCGGAGCCTAGCACAGATACGCAGTATTTT
TRBD1,TRBV9,TRBJ2-1,.,CASSVGDRVDEQFF,TGTGCCAGCAGCGTAGGGGACAGGGTGGATGAGCAGTTCTTC
TRBD1,TRBV27,TRBJ2-7,.,CASSLTGGLYSREQYF,TGTGCCAGCAGCCTTACAGGGGGCCTGTATTCTCGCGAGCAGTACTTC
.,TRBV6-6,TRBJ2-3,.,CASTGSPDTQYF,TGTGCCAGCACCGGGAGCCCCGATACGCAGTATTTT
.,TRBV27,TRBJ2-4,.,CASSLRRGLAKNIQYF,TGTGCCAGCAGTTTAAGGCGGGGTTTAGCCAAAAACATTCAGTACTTC
TRBD1,TRBV4-1,TRBJ1-4,.,CASSNQGVWTEKLFF,TGCGCCAGCAGTAACCAGGGGGTTTGGACTGAAAAACTGTTTTTT
TRBD1,TRBV6-5,TRBJ1-4,.,CASSSLDRDNEKLFF,TGTGCCAGCAGTTCCCTTGACAGGGATAATGAAAAACTGTTTTTT
.,TRBV19,TRBJ2-2,.,CASRTTRPGELFF,TGTGCCAGTAGGACAACTAGACCCGGGGAGCTGTTTTTT
.,TRBV28,TRBJ2-1,.,CASSLLGNEQFF,TGTGCCAGCAGTTTGCTAGGCAATGAGCAGTTCTTC
TRBD1,TRBV10-3,TRBJ1-2,.,CATRGTAYGYTF,TGTGCCACGCGAGGGACAGCTTATGGCTACACCTTC
.,TRBV28,TRBJ1-3,.,CASSLPTGGNTIYF,TGTGCCAGCAGTTTACCAACGGGAGGAAACACCATATATTTT
.,TRBV24-1,TRBJ2-2,.,CATSDTGNTGELFF,TGTGCCACCAGTGATACAGGGAACACCGGGGAGCTGTTTTTT
TRBD1,TRBV19,TRBJ2-7,once,CASSMGQSSSYEQYF,TGTGCCAGTAGTATGGGACAGTCCTCCTCCTACGAGCAGTACTTC
TRBD2,TRBV7-2,TRBJ2-7,few,CASSWERGAYEQYF,TGTGCCAGCAGTTGGGAGCGGGGGGCCTACGAGCAGTACTTC
.,TRBV29-1,TRBJ2-5,.,CSVGGLQETQYF,TGCAGCGTTGGGGGGCTACAAGAGACCCAGTACTTC
TRBD2,TRBV2,TRBJ2-1,.,CASGRLAGGSNEQFF,TGTGCCAGCGGGAGACTAGCGGGAGGATCGAATGAGCAGTTCTTC
.,TRBV28,TRBJ2-1,.,CASSPQGPYNEQFF,TGTGCCAGCAGCCCACAGGGCCCCTACAATGAGCAGTTCTTC
TRBD1,TRBV9,TRBJ1-3,.,CASSTTGGGNTIYF,TGTGCCAGCAGCACGACAGGGGGTGGAAACACCATATATTTT
.,TRBV19,TRBJ1-6,.,CASGGQSSYNSPLHF,TGTGCCAGTGGAGGACAGAGCTCCTATAATTCACCCCTCCACTTT
TRBD1,TRBV27,TRBJ1-5,.,CASRPGQGGNQPQHF,TGTGCCAGCAGACCGGGACAGGGAGGCAATCAGCCCCAGCATTTT
.,TRBV28,TRBJ1-6,.,CASSPGTSRAPLHF,TGTGCCAGCAGTCCCGGGACTAGCCGGGCACCCCTCCACTTT
.,TRBV15,TRBJ1-1,once,CATQNRRDSIMNTEAFF,TGTGCCACCCAAAATCGGCGAGACAGCATCATGAACACTGAAGCTTTCTTT
TRBD1,TRBV24-1,TRBJ2-1,.,CATRGQPPYNEQFF,TGTGCCACCAGGGGACAGCCTCCCTACAATGAGCAGTTCTTC
.,TRBV7-9,TRBJ1-1,many,CASSLVAIEAFF,TGTGCCAGCAGCTTAGTGGCAATTGAAGCTTTCTTT
.,TRBV6-5,TRBJ1-5,.,CASSTGFAQPQHF,TGTGCCAGCAGTACAGGGTTCGCTCAGCCCCAGCATTTT
TRBD2,TRBV7-9,TRBJ2-7,.,CASSFGLAGGPSHEQYF,TGTGCCAGCAGCTTTGGGCTAGCGGGAGGGCCCTCACACGAGCAGTACTTC
TRBD1,TRBV18,TRBJ1-2,.,CASSPDLGQGGYTF,TGTGCCAGCTCACCTGATCTGGGACAGGGTGGCTACACCTTC
.,TRBV30,TRBJ2-7,few,CAWSVQGLEQYF,TGTGCCTGGAGTGTCCAGGGGCTCGAGCAGTACTTC
TRBD2,TRBV6-2/TRBV6-3,TRBJ2-1,.,CASSLGLAGSYNEQFF,TGTGCCAGCAGCTTGGGACTAGCGGGCTCCTACAATGAGCAGTTCTTC
.,TRBV7-2,TRBJ1-2,.,CASSLAGGAEGYTF,TGTGCCAGCAGCTTAGCAGGCGGGGCGGAAGGCTACACCTTC
TRBD1,TRBV19,TRBJ1-2,.,CASRPGQGNYGYTF,TGTGCCAGTAGGCCGGGACAGGGCAACTATGGCTACACCTTC
.,TRBV10-3,TRBJ2-2,.,CAISETGGRELFF,TGTGCCATCAGTGAGACGGGTGGCCGGGAGCTGTTTTTT
TRBD1,TRBV7-9,TRBJ2-2,.,CASSSGQGKNTGELFF,TGTGCCAGCAGCTCCGGACAGGGGAAAAACACCGGGGAGCTGTTTTTT
TRBD1,TRBV28,TRBJ1-1,.,CASSFDRATEAFF,TGTGCCAGCAGTTTCGACAGGGCCACTGAAGCTTTCTTT
TRBD1,TRBV6-2/TRBV6-3,TRBJ1-5,.,CASSSGGSLNQPQHF,TGTGCCAGCAGTTCAGGGGGCTCTCTCAATCAGCCCCAGCATTTT
TRBD2,TRBV10-2,TRBJ2-7,.,CASSPASGITPGEQYF,TGCGCCAGCAGTCCTGCGAGCGGGATTACTCCTGGCGAGCAGTACTTC
.,TRBV3-1/TRBV3-2,TRBJ1-6,.,CASGRESSPLHF,TGTGCCAGCGGCAGGGAAAGTTCACCCCTCCACTTT
TRBD1,TRBV3-1/TRBV3-2,TRBJ1-2,.,CASSQAGTGEEYTF,TGTGCCAGCAGCCAGGCCGGGACAGGGGAAGAGTACACCTTC
.,TRBV9,TRBJ1-4,.,CASSVEGANEKLFF,TGTGCCAGCAGCGTAGAAGGGGCTAATGAAAAACTGTTTTTT
.,TRBV10-2,TRBJ2-1,once,CASSEADFSYNEQFF,TGCGCCAGCAGTGAGGCGGACTTCTCCTACAATGAGCAGTTCTTC
.,TRBV5-1,TRBJ1-4,.,CASREGGVGTNEKLFF,TGCGCCAGCCGAGAGGGAGGGGTAGGCACTAATGAAAAACTGTTTTTT
TRBD2,TRBV9,TRBJ2-1,.,CASSASITSAYNEQFF,TGTGCCAGCAGCGCTTCAATAACTAGCGCTTACAATGAGCAGTTCTTC
.,TRBV9,TRBJ2-7,once,CASSVAAGGYEQYF,TGTGCCAGCAGCGTCGCGGCGGGCGGCTACGAGCAGTACTTC
TRBD2,TRBV19,TRBJ2-3,.,CASSIASSGGRTDTQYF,TGTGCCAGTAGTATAGCGTCGAGCGGGGGACGCACAGATACGCAGTATTTT
.,TRBV27,TRBJ1-1,.,CASSLFRLTVNTEAFF,TGTGCCAGCAGTTTATTCAGGCTAACCGTAAACACTGAAGCTTTCTTT
.,TRBV9,TRBJ1-1,.,CASSVKELTEAFF,TGTGCCAGCAGCGTAAAAGAACTCACTGAAGCTTTCTTT
.,TRBV28,TRBJ2-7,once,CASRGGTYEQYF,TGTGCCAGCAGGGGAGGAACCTACGAGCAGTACTTC